The 20 T cell receptor beta chains reported below all come from one sample, sequenced in a study of radiation and T cells in renal cell carcinoma. Clones were sequenced by immunoSEQ multiplex PCR, and TCRdb holds only the in-frame ones, with some missing. The repertoire has around 180,000 clones, around 90% of them found once; the top ten carry around 11%. Indicated time point: blood 4 weeks post-SBRT, at nephrectomy. Treatment in this sample: 15 Gy SBRT to primary tumor, nephrectomy 4 weeks later. Material: blood, obtained from a patient whose treatment included radiotherapy and nephrectomy. The receptors come from a woman aged 45-65 years with renal cell carcinoma.

The genes are TRBV7-3 and TRBJ1-2; TRBD1 matches at 10 bases. Germline CDR1 is SGHTA and CDR2 is FQGTGA. This CDR3 comprises 15 residues. V dropped 5 bases and J dropped 7; count of bases not matched to a gene: 10. CDR3: CASSPSDRGLRGYTF. The CDR3 bases are TGTGCCAGCAGCCCCTCCGACAGGGGGCTTCGTGGCTACACCTTC.

The J gene is TRBJ1-1, the V gene TRBV25-1; tentative D call: TRBD1 (5 bases). CDR3 size: 14 residues. Per germline, CDR1 MGHDK and CDR2 SYGVNS. V lost 1 base and J 11 bases, leaving 17 bases between the germline ends. DNA of the CDR3: TGTGCCAGCAGTGAATTTGACAGAACCACCGACGCTTTCTTT. It yields the protein CASSEFDRTTDAFF.

This chain joins TRBV7-2 and TRBJ2-1, with 8 bases that match TRBD2. The CDR3 runs to 17 residues. The germline V gene has CDR1 SGHTA and CDR2 FQGNSA. The V and J ends lost 1 base and 0 bases, in that order; junction bases with no gene match: 5. CDR3 nucleotide sequence: TGTGCCAGCAGCTTAGATTTAGCGGGGAGCTCCTACAATGAGCAGTTCTTC. This encodes CASSLDLAGSSYNEQFF.

This rearrangement joins TRBV14 to TRBJ2-7; D may match TRBD1 or TRBD2 (6 bases each). This CDR3 is 14 amino acids long. V was pared by 3 bases and J by 0 bases, with 9 bases between. CDR1 is SGHDN and CDR2 is FVKESK in the germline V gene. The CDR3 DNA follows: TGTGCCAGCAGCCAGCGGGACACCTCCTACGAGCAGTACTTC. This gives the protein CASSQRDTSYEQYF.

The chain carries TRBV27 and TRBJ1-2; 11 bases are a match to TRBD1. Germline V CDR1 and CDR2: MNHEY, SMNVEV (reference sequence). V lost 6 bases to trimming and J lost 3 bases; unmatched junction nucleotides: 6. CDR3 length: 15 residues. CDR3 protein: CASRTGTGGHYGYTF. The CDR3 bases are TGTGCCAGCAGAACCGGGACAGGGGGACACTATGGCTACACCTTC.

This rearrangement joins TRBV18 to TRBJ1-2; TRBD1 matches at 7 bases. This CDR3 contains 14 residues. J gave up 7 bases and V 3 bases, and 8 bases lay outside the gene matches. Per the germline V gene, CDR1 is KGHSH and CDR2 is LQKENI. Here the CDR3 reads CASSPLDREGGYTF. The CDR3, as DNA: TGTGCCAGCTCACCGCTAGACAGGGAAGGTGGCTACACCTTC.

This clone was seen a handful of times. The rearrangement links TRBV19 to TRBJ2-7; TRBD1 agrees at 8 bases. J lost 2 bases, V lost 5 bases, and 5 bases had no gene match. Germline CDR1 and CDR2: LNHDA and SQIVND (reference sequence). The CDR3 extends over 14 amino acids. In DNA, the CDR3 is TGTGCCAGTAGTGTCGGACAGGGCCCCTACGAGCAGTACTTC. Encoded protein: CASSVGQGPYEQYF.

The chain employs TRBV4-3 and TRBJ1-2; D not certain. The CDR3 consists of 14 residues. CDR1 and CDR2 (germline): LGHNA, YSLEER. Trimming removed 0 bases from V and 4 bases from J, with 9 bases in between. CDR3 region: CASSQDRATYGYTF. CDR3 DNA: TGCGCCAGCAGCCAAGATCGCGCAACCTATGGCTACACCTTC.

This clone was seen only once. The chain uses TRBV13 and TRBJ2-6, with 10 bases that match TRBD1. Germline V gene sequence: CDR1 PRHDT, CDR2 FYEKMQ (reference sequence). The V segment lost 5 bases and the J segment 4 bases; nucleotides outside the gene matches: 11. This CDR3 has 18 residues. CDR3 amino acids: CASSPEGTGATGANVLTF. CDR3 DNA sequence: TGTGCCAGCAGCCCGGAGGGGACAGGGGCTACCGGGGCCAACGTCCTGACTTTC.

V is TRBV11-2 and J is TRBJ2-4, with D possibly being TRBD2 (5 bases). CDR3 length: 15 residues. Germline lookup yields CDR1 SGHAT and CDR2 FQNNGV. Between the trimmed V and J ends, which lost 5 bases and 7 bases, there was a span of 18 bases. CDR3 nucleotides: TGTGCCAGCAGCCCGCTAAGACTACAAGGGAACATTCAGTACTTC. It translates to CASSPLRLQGNIQYF.

This chain uses TRBV19 with TRBJ1-2; TRBD1 aligns across 11 bases. J lost 4 bases, V lost 5 bases, and 9 bases had no gene match. Germline V gene sequence: CDR1 LNHDA, CDR2 SQIVND (reference sequence). This CDR3 spans 16 amino acids. The CDR3 reads CASSSGQGGYSYGYTF. The CDR3 nucleotides read TGTGCCAGTAGTTCGGGACAGGGGGGTTACAGCTATGGCTACACCTTC.

The chain is built from TRBV4-1 and TRBJ1-2; the match to TRBD1 covers 8 bases. V gave up 4 bases and J gave up 5 bases; unmatched junction bases: 6. The CDR3 covers 14 residues. Looked up from germline, CDR1 is MGHRA and CDR2 is YSYEKL. For the CDR3, the DNA is TGCGCCAGCAGCCCCCAGGGGGCGAGGTATGGCTACACCTTC. Translated, it gives CASSPQGARYGYTF.

V gene TRBV27 combines with J gene TRBJ2-2, with TRBD2 as a possible D gene (5 bases). Deletions cut 6 bases from V and 3 bases from J, with 11 bases between. The germline V gene encodes CDR1 MNHEY and CDR2 SMNVEV (reference sequence). The CDR3 has 14 amino acids. The CDR3 here is CASSPTRDTGELFF. For the CDR3, the DNA is TGTGCCAGCAGCCCTACTAGGGACACCGGGGAGCTGTTTTTT.

V and J are TRBV7-6 and TRBJ1-1; no definite D call. Trimming removed 5 bases at V and 3 bases at J, with 13 bases between. Germline V gene sequence: CDR1 SGHVS, CDR2 FNYEAQ. There are 14 residues in the CDR3. CDR3 DNA sequence: TGTGCCAGCAGCCAACCGGGTTGGGACACTGAAGCTTTCTTT. It specifies CASSQPGWDTEAFF. Complete variable domain (other parts from reference TRBV7-6 and TRBJ1-1): GAGVSQSPRYKVTKRGQDVALRCDPISGHVSLYWYRQALGQGPEFLTYFNYEAQQDKSGLPNDRFSAERPEGSISTLTIQRTEQRDSAMYRCASSQPGWDTEAFFGQGTRLTVV.

The chain joins TRBV7-9 to TRBJ2-6; perhaps D is TRBD1 or TRBD2 (7 bases each). This CDR3 region has 18 residues. Between the trimmed V and J ends, which lost 0 bases and 2 bases, there was a span of 14 bases. Looked up from germline, CDR1 is SEHNR and CDR2 is FQNEAQ (reference sequence). The CDR3 DNA reads as TGTGCCAGCAGCTTAGCGGGCAGGGGGGGCCCTGGGGCCAACGTCCTGACTTTC. It translates to CASSLAGRGGPGANVLTF.

This chain connects TRBV18 to TRBJ1-4; D remains ambiguous. V lost 8 bases to trimming and J lost 8 bases, with 15 bases between them. CDR1 and CDR2 (germline): KGHSH, LQKENI. The CDR3 totals 13 residues. In DNA form, the CDR3 reads TGTGCCAGCCAAAACGGGCTGGGCGAAAAACTGTTTTTT. Translation: CASQNGLGEKLFF.

This clone has a single count. The chain carries TRBV5-1 and TRBJ1-1, with D tentatively TRBD1 (6 bases). Germline CDR1 reads SGHRS; CDR2 reads YFSETQ. This CDR3 region has 13 residues. Trimming cost V 5 bases and J 1 base, with 9 bases left between them. The chain's CDR3 is CASRWTANTEAFF. CDR3 sequence (DNA): TGCGCCAGCAGGTGGACAGCGAACACTGAAGCTTTCTTT.

This rearrangement joins TRBV7-8 to TRBJ1-2; D perhaps matches TRBD1 (6 bases). Deletions cut 3 bases from V and 3 bases from J, with 17 bases between. This CDR3 region has 16 residues. Germline V lookup: CDR1 SGHVS, CDR2 FQNEAQ. Written as DNA, the CDR3 is TGTGCCAGCAGCTTCCGAACAGGGATGGGGGACTATGGCTACACCTTC. It yields the protein CASSFRTGMGDYGYTF.

This rearrangement joins TRBV5-1 to TRBJ2-2; TRBD2 matches at 11 bases. Germline CDR1 is SGHRS and CDR2 is YFSETQ. The CDR3 spans 16 residues. The ends lost 2 bases at V and 4 bases at J; junction bases unmatched: 4. The CDR3 DNA is TGCGCCAGCAGCTTAACGACTAGCGGGGCCACCGGGGAGCTGTTTTTT. Encoded protein: CASSLTTSGATGELFF.

J is TRBJ2-1 and V is TRBV9; 9 bases are shared with TRBD2. Germline V gene sequence: CDR1 SGDLS, CDR2 YYNGEE. The CDR3 has 17 residues. Trimming removed 1 base from V and 3 bases from J; junction bases left unmatched: 8. The DNA of the CDR3 is TGTGCCAGCAGCGTACTAGCGGGGCCCCGCCACTACAATGAGCAGTTCTTC. Translation: CASSVLAGPRHYNEQFF.